These 10 T cell receptor beta chains share one sample of origin, sequenced in a study of technical replicates of blood from a few donors. Using immunoSEQ multiplex PCR, the repertoire was profiled, and TCRdb retains in-frame clones only, with some absent. Altogether about 70,000 clones are present, around 85% being singletons, with the ten largest covering roughly 5.1%. Sequenced sample: PBMCs. These receptors all come from a human donor in good health. Some clones in this sample may be carry-over from other donors' samples.

This sequence joins TRBV5-1 and TRBJ1-4, with a possible D match to TRBD1 (5 bases). Trimming shortened V by 4 bases and J by 0 bases, and 7 bases separated the two germline ends. The V gene's germline CDR1 is SGHRS and CDR2 YFSETQ. The CDR3 is made up of 14 amino acids. The CDR3 protein is CASSQGATNEKLFF. For the CDR3, the DNA is TGCGCCAGCAGCCAAGGGGCAACTAATGAAAAACTGTTTTTT. Full variable domain (rest looked up from reference TRBV5-1 and TRBJ1-4): KAGVTQTPRYLIKTRGQQVTLSCSPISGHRSVSWYQQTPGQGLQFLFEYFSETQRNKGNFPGRFSGRQFSNSRSEMNVSTLELGDSALYLCASSQGATNEKLFFGSGTQLSVL.

The chain links TRBV6-4 to TRBJ2-1, with a weak D call TRBD1 (6 bases). Germline CDR1 is MRHNA and CDR2 is SNTAGT. The length of the CDR3 is 14 residues. Between the trimmed V and J ends, which lost 0 bases and 11 bases, there was a span of 14 bases. CDR3 DNA: TGTGCCAGCAGTGACTCGTTTGGGGGCAGCCAGCAGTTCTTC. Protein product: CASSDSFGGSQQFF.

V gene TRBV9 combines with J gene TRBJ2-1, with D perhaps matching TRBD2 (5 bases). The germline CDR1 and CDR2 sequences are SGDLS and YYNGEE. This CDR3 has 15 amino acids. Trimming stripped 4 bases from V and 0 bases from J, with 11 bases between. The CDR3 DNA sequence: TGTGCCAGCAGCCTGGACTGGAGCTCCTACAATGAGCAGTTCTTC. Protein sequence: CASSLDWSSYNEQFF.

V and J are TRBV27 and TRBJ2-7; D not certain. The CDR3 runs to 14 residues. Germline V gene sequence: CDR1 MNHEY, CDR2 SMNVEV (reference sequence). The V end lost 2 bases, the J end lost 4 bases, and 12 bases lay between the germline ends. The CDR3 region is CASSLTVPVYEQYF. CDR3 sequence (DNA): TGTGCCAGCAGTTTAACGGTACCGGTTTACGAGCAGTACTTC.

The chain joins TRBV7-6 to TRBJ2-3; D perhaps matches TRBD1 (6 bases). The length of the CDR3 is 17 residues. The V and J ends lost 2 bases and 3 bases respectively, with 18 bases between them. Per the germline V gene, CDR1 is SGHVS and CDR2 is FNYEAQ. This chain's CDR3 is CASSLPSAGTRTDTQYF. DNA for the CDR3: TGTGCCAGCAGCTTACCATCCGCTGGGACACGAACAGATACGCAGTATTTT.

The genes are TRBV7-8 and TRBJ2-1, with 7 bases identical to TRBD2. CDR1 and CDR2 (germline): SGHVS, FQNEAQ. The CDR3 has 17 amino acids. The ends lost 1 base at V and 8 bases at J; junction bases unmatched: 14. In DNA form, the CDR3 reads TGTGCCAGCAGCTTAGGACGGCTCGGCGGGAGTTGGGATGAGCAGTTCTTC. This translates into CASSLGRLGGSWDEQFF.

The chain uses TRBV6-4 and TRBJ1-1, with 8 bases that match TRBD1. Germline V gives CDR1 MRHNA, CDR2 SNTAGT. There are 13 residues in the CDR3. V shed 6 bases, J shed 4 bases, and the junction held 4 bases outside the gene matches. DNA of the CDR3: TGTGCCAGCAGCGACAGGGGCCCCACTGAAGCTTTCTTT. As protein: CASSDRGPTEAFF.

This chain uses TRBV10-2 with TRBJ2-7; weak D call: TRBD2 (5 bases). CDR1 and CDR2 (germline): WSHSY, SAAADI. V was trimmed by 4 bases and J by 2 bases, leaving 12 bases between them. This CDR3 is 14 amino acids long. The chain's CDR3 is CASSGWELPYEQYF. For the CDR3, the DNA is TGCGCCAGCAGTGGGTGGGAGTTACCCTACGAGCAGTACTTC.

In DNA form, the CDR3 reads TGTGCCAGCAGTTACTCCCCGGGGGTGGGTTTGAACGAGCAGTACTTC. As protein: CASSYSPGVGLNEQYF. The V call is TRBV6-5, the J call TRBJ2-7, with D tentatively TRBD2 (6 bases). Germline-derived CDR1 and CDR2 are MNHEY and SVGAGI. The CDR3 sequence is 16 residues long. Deletions cut 0 bases from V and 5 bases from J, with 17 bases between.

This clone was detected once. This chain links TRBV19 with TRBJ2-1; D possibly corresponds to TRBD2 (6 bases). The CDR3 has 14 amino acids. The V gene's germline CDR1 is LNHDA and CDR2 SQIVND (reference sequence). Trimming cost V 7 bases and J 0 bases, with 10 bases left between them. CDR3 sequence (DNA): TGTGCCAGTATGGGCGGGGTCTCCTACAATGAGCAGTTCTTC. Amino acids: CASMGGVSYNEQFF.